This T cell receptor (beta chain) was found in a study of cytomegalovirus exposure and HLA in healthy donors. Overall study context: In a later analysis, the roughly 130 validation repertoires were reported to have used the same platform as the 650 to 800 first-cohort repertoires. Study conclusions and caveats: Cytomegalovirus-associated TCR beta chains were listed, numbering more than 150. One later analysis, an examination of the 120 or so validation repertoires, found that first-cohort TCR clusters tended to co-occur in them. Many donors shared some public TCRs, even though most TCR sequences were rare.

Turning to this clone: Its antigen is not identified.

The V gene lost 6 bases and the J gene lost 0 bases, with 16 bases spanning the gap. The CDR3 is 16 amino acids. Germline V CDR1 and CDR2: MRHNA, SNTAGT. Libraries were prepared by immunoSEQ multiplex PCR; TCRdb keeps only in-frame clonotypes and omits some of them. Found here are roughly 60,000 clones, 90% to 96% of them singletons; the top ten hold 0.7% to 0.95%. The receptor's source is a man aged 18-30 years in good health and CMV-seronegative. The chain carries TRBV6-4 and TRBJ2-3; a weak D match, TRBD2 (6 bases). The sequenced sample was PBMCs. The CDR3 spells CASSPAGTFSTDTQYF. DNA for the CDR3: TGTGCCAGCAGCCCGGCCGGGACTTTCAGCACAGATACGCAGTATTTT.